This T cell receptor (beta chain) was captured by sequencing in a study of Graves' ophthalmopathy and Graves' hyperthyroidism. Findings and caveats of the study: Detected in blood as well were most expanded thyroid clonotypes with frequency above 0.001. Prediction of ophthalmopathy progression reached 70.59% sensitivity and around 72% specificity.

No ophthalmopathy within 18 months of follow-up signified stable hyperthyroidism. Hyperthyroidism in these 18- to 65-year-old patients was newly diagnosed, lasting under 2 months. Investigators amplified TCR beta CDR3 regions from RNA transcripts. HTBI primers served in a first-round RT-PCR, which a second-round multiplex PCR followed. TCRdb recomputed calls from the multiplex PCR reads with MiXCR, one row per CDR3 protein. The data hold about 380,000 distinct CDR3 sequences, with 15% observed a single time. This clonotype was seen at least ten times. The antigen is not known. Trimming removed 4 bases from V and 2 bases from J; junction bases left unmatched: 2. This CDR3 region has 14 residues. Germline values: CDR1 MGHDK, CDR2 SYGVNS.

This TCR came from a woman aged 18-35 years with stable Graves' hyperthyroidism. This chain uses TRBV25-1 with TRBJ1-5; 7 bases are shared with TRBD1. Sequences were obtained from peripheral blood. CDR3 residues: CASSGQGGNQPQHF. CDR3 in DNA: TGTGCCAGCAGTGGACAGGGAGGCAATCAGCCCCAGCATTTT. The full variable domain, in which reference TRBV25-1 and TRBJ1-5 provide the parts outside the CDR3, is EADIYQTPRYLVIGTGKKITLECSQTMGHDKMYWYQQDPGMELHLIHYSYGVNSTEKGDLSSESTVSRIRTEHFPLTLESARPSHTSQYLCASSGQGGNQPQHFGDGTRLSIL.